The 25 T cell receptor beta chains reported below all come from one sample, sequenced in a study of blood T cell repertoires in COVID-19. Produced via immunoSEQ multiplex PCR; TCRdb's table is partial and in-frame only. The sample records roughly 200,000 clones, over 70% being singletons. The sample comprised peripheral blood. Every receptor here comes from a man aged 35 to 55 with active or convalescent COVID-19.

The chain uses TRBV6-5 and TRBJ1-4; 7 bases align to TRBD1. The CDR3 runs to 15 residues. V was pared by 10 bases and J by 8 bases, with 16 bases of the junction left unmatched. Germline V gene sequence: CDR1 MNHEY, CDR2 SVGAGI. Here the CDR3 DNA reads TGTGCCATCCGGGACAGCCTAACTTTAGGGGAAAAACTGTTTTTT. Translated: CAIRDSLTLGEKLFF.

The J gene is TRBJ2-3, the V gene TRBV4-3; D is undetermined. Germline CDR1 reads LGHNA; CDR2 reads YSLEER. This CDR3 spans 13 amino acids. Trimming cost V 0 bases and J 5 bases, with 6 bases left between them. For the CDR3, the DNA is TGCGCCAGCAGCCAAGATCCGGTAGATACGCAGTATTTT. Its protein product is CASSQDPVDTQYF.

This chain connects TRBV6-1 to TRBJ1-2; D is undetermined. Trimming removed 1 base at V and 7 bases at J, with 7 bases between. The CDR3 runs 12 residues. Germline V gene lookup returns CDR1 MNHNS and CDR2 SASEGT. The CDR3 region has the DNA TGTGCCAGCAGTGAAGGAAGCTTTGGCTACACCTTC. Its protein is CASSEGSFGYTF.

The chain combines TRBV27 with TRBJ1-1; D gene unclear. Germline values: CDR1 MNHEY, CDR2 SMNVEV (reference sequence). Trimming took 7 bases from V and 8 from J, leaving 14 bases between them. The CDR3 sequence is 12 residues long. CDR3 DNA sequence: TGTGCCAGCAACACCCAGCGGGGAGAAGCTTTCTTT. Protein: CASNTQRGEAFF.

V and J are TRBV6-5 and TRBJ1-2; D is perhaps TRBD1 (6 bases). V was shortened by 7 bases and J by 7 bases, with 16 bases between the two germline ends. Germline V CDR1 and CDR2: MNHEY, SVGAGI. The CDR3 runs 13 residues. The CDR3: CASTQPRGFGYTF. As DNA, the CDR3 is TGTGCCAGCACTCAGCCTAGGGGGTTTGGCTACACCTTC.

This clone turned up a few times. The chain has TRBV3-1 (or the pseudogene TRBV3-2) and TRBJ2-7; maybe TRBD2 (6 bases). This CDR3 has 16 residues. Germline CDR1 and CDR2: LGHDT and YNNKEL (reference sequence). V was cut by 4 bases and J by 0 bases, with 16 bases left in between. In DNA, the CDR3 is TGTGCCAGCAGCCTCAGCTCAGCGGGTCTCTCCTACGAGCAGTACTTC. Translation: CASSLSSAGLSYEQYF.

The rearrangement uses TRBV7-2 and TRBJ1-5; 7 bases are shared with TRBD1. This CDR3 has 16 amino acids. After removal of 4 bases from V and 3 bases from J, the junction contained 9 bases not matched to a gene. Germline V CDR1 and CDR2: SGHTA, FQGNSA. In DNA form, the CDR3 reads TGTGCCAGCAGCTACGGACAGGTCGACCTCAATCAGCCCCAGCATTTT. Protein product: CASSYGQVDLNQPQHF.

The CDR3 DNA follows: TGTGCCAGCAGCTCGGTAATAGCGATGCCAGATACGCAGTATTTT. Amino acids: CASSSVIAMPDTQYF. This chain uses TRBV7-9 with TRBJ2-3, with D possibly matching TRBD2 (5 bases). There are 15 residues in the CDR3. Germline V gene lookup returns CDR1 SEHNR and CDR2 FQNEAQ (reference sequence). V lost 4 bases and J lost 4, with 15 bases in between.

The rearrangement uses TRBV5-4 and TRBJ2-7; 7 bases fit TRBD1. Germline V CDR1 and CDR2: SGHNT, YYREEE (reference sequence). V lost 4 bases to trimming and J lost 1 base; unmatched junction nucleotides: 8. CDR3 length equals 15 residues. Written as DNA, the CDR3 is TGTGCCAGCAGCCAACTGCCGACAGGGTCCTACGAGCAGTACTTC. It is translated as CASSQLPTGSYEQYF. Full variable domain (missing parts from reference TRBV5-4 and TRBJ2-7): ETGVTQSPTHLIKTRGQQVTLRCSSQSGHNTVSWYQQALGQGPQFIFQYYREEENGRGNFPPRFSGLQFPNYSSELNVNALELDDSALYLCASSQLPTGSYEQYFGPGTRLTVT.

V usage is TRBV30 and J usage is TRBJ2-5, with 10 bases aligning to TRBD1. The CDR3 totals 14 residues. After removal of 5 bases from V and 7 bases from J, the junction contained 10 bases not matched to a gene. Germline V lookup: CDR1 GTSNPN, CDR2 SVGIG (reference sequence). CDR3 sequence: CAWSLGTGVGTQYF. The DNA for the CDR3 is TGTGCCTGGTCTCTCGGGACAGGGGTTGGGACCCAGTACTTC. The complete variable domain, with remaining parts taken from reference TRBV30 and TRBJ2-5, reads SQTIHQWPATLVQPVGSPLSLECTVEGTSNPNLYWYRQAAGRGLQLLFYSVGIGQISSEVPQNLSASRPQDRQFILSSKKLLLSDSGFYLCAWSLGTGVGTQYFGPGTRLLVL.

This chain links TRBV19 with TRBJ1-6; D unclear. V lost 6 bases and J lost 0, with 12 bases in between. The CDR3 length is 16 residues. Germline V lookup: CDR1 LNHDA, CDR2 SQIVND (reference sequence). This chain's CDR3 is CASRPLGSSYNSPLHF. The CDR3 nucleotides read TGTGCCAGTAGGCCCTTGGGGAGCTCCTATAATTCACCCCTCCACTTT.

This chain uses TRBV6-5 with TRBJ2-3, with TRBD2 identical over 13 bases. V lost 8 bases, J lost 6 bases, and 5 bases stayed unmatched. This CDR3 region has 14 residues. Germline CDR1 and CDR2: MNHEY and SVGAGI. The CDR3 sequence: CASPGTSGEDTQYF. In DNA form, the CDR3 reads TGTGCCAGCCCCGGGACTAGCGGGGAGGATACGCAGTATTTT.

A word on this clone: Other nucleotide sequences from this sample produce the same CDR3. The V call is TRBV6-5, the J call TRBJ1-1; a weak D match, TRBD1 (5 bases). This CDR3 comprises 13 residues. The V end was cut by 0 bases, the J end by 5 bases, with 7 bases between. Germline V gene sequence: CDR1 MNHEY, CDR2 SVGAGI. The CDR3 coding sequence is TGTGCCAGCAGTTACTCGGGGGGGACTGAAGCTTTCTTT. This sequence encodes CASSYSGGTEAFF.

The chain has TRBV7-9 and TRBJ2-7, with D maybe TRBD2 (5 bases). The germline V and J ends were trimmed by 5 bases and 6 bases, with 11 bases remaining between them. This CDR3 comprises 12 residues. CDR1 is SEHNR and CDR2 is FQNEAQ in the germline V gene (reference sequence). DNA for the CDR3: TGTGCCAGCAGCCCCCGGGATCTCGAGCAGTACTTC. It codes for CASSPRDLEQYF.

The chain has TRBV27 and TRBJ2-2, with 10 bases matching TRBD1. The V gene end was trimmed by 6 bases and the J gene end by 4 bases; junction bases not matched to a gene: 5. CDR1 MNHEY and CDR2 SMNVEV come from the germline V gene (reference sequence). There are 15 residues in the CDR3. The CDR3 sequence: CASRWTGGSTGELFF. The CDR3 coding sequence is TGTGCCAGCAGGTGGACAGGGGGAAGCACCGGGGAGCTGTTTTTT.

The genes are TRBV5-1 and TRBJ2-1; a possible D gene is TRBD2 (5 bases). The ends were cut back, 1 base at V and 0 bases at J, with 11 bases in the middle. Germline V gene data show CDR1 as SGHRS and CDR2 as YFSETQ. This CDR3 region has 16 residues. This CDR3 is CASSLFSSGSYNEQFF. The CDR3 coding sequence is TGCGCCAGCAGCTTGTTTTCGAGCGGCTCCTACAATGAGCAGTTCTTC.

The chain recombines TRBV3-1 (or the pseudogene TRBV3-2) with TRBJ1-5, with D hard to call. CDR3 size: 13 residues. Looked up from germline, CDR1 is LGHDT and CDR2 is YNNKEL (reference sequence). V dropped 3 bases and J dropped 9 bases, with 12 bases sitting between them. The chain's CDR3 is CASSQRDSRPQHF. The CDR3 nucleotides are TGTGCCAGCAGCCAGAGGGATTCACGGCCCCAGCATTTT.

This clone was found a few times. The J gene is TRBJ2-7, the V gene TRBV7-2, with 8 bases matching TRBD2. V dropped 4 bases and J dropped 1; count of bases not matched to a gene: 6. The CDR3 contains 15 residues. The germline CDR1 and CDR2 sequences are SGHTA and FQGNSA. The CDR3 reads CASSSSTGGSYEQYF. The CDR3, as DNA: TGTGCCAGCAGCTCCTCAACGGGAGGGTCCTACGAGCAGTACTTC.

The chain uses TRBV3-1 (or the pseudogene TRBV3-2) and TRBJ1-6; D remains ambiguous. CDR1 is LGHDT and CDR2 is YNNKEL in the germline V gene (reference sequence). The CDR3 is made up of 14 amino acids. V was shortened by 3 bases and J by 6 bases, with 9 bases between the two germline ends. The CDR3 spells CASSHTASNSPLHF. CDR3 nucleotide sequence: TGTGCCAGCAGCCATACAGCCAGTAATTCACCCCTCCACTTT.

The chain couples TRBV6-6 to TRBJ1-5, with unresolved D. V was clipped by 8 bases and J by 5 bases, with 7 bases between them. The length of the CDR3 is 11 residues. Per germline, CDR1 MNHNY and CDR2 SVGAGI (reference sequence). CDR3 amino acids: CASGVDQPQHF. CDR3 coding DNA: TGTGCCAGCGGAGTCGATCAGCCCCAGCATTTT.

V gene TRBV18 combines with J gene TRBJ2-2; TRBD1 aligns across 8 bases. Germline assignment: CDR1 KGHSH and CDR2 LQKENI. The CDR3 extends over 14 amino acids. J was trimmed by 6 bases and V by 2 bases; bases with no gene match: 2. Here the CDR3 DNA reads TGTGCCAGCTCACCAAACAGGGGGGCCGGGGAGCTGTTTTTT. Translated, it gives CASSPNRGAGELFF.

The CDR3 DNA is TGTGCCAGCGATGAGAGGAAGCGGCCCCAGCATTTT. Its translation: CASDERKRPQHF. The gene calls are TRBV28 and TRBJ1-5; D uncertain. Germline V gene sequence: CDR1 MDHEN, CDR2 SYDVKM. The V gene lost 8 bases and the J gene lost 9 bases, with 14 bases spanning the gap. This CDR3 is 12 amino acids long.

The rearrangement uses TRBV25-1 and TRBJ1-1, with D perhaps matching TRBD1 (6 bases). Germline V gene lookup returns CDR1 MGHDK and CDR2 SYGVNS. The CDR3 contains 14 residues. With 4 bases removed from V and 5 bases from J, the gap between germline ends came to 14 bases. The CDR3 sequence is CASSASRGITEAFF. CDR3 bases: TGTGCCAGCAGTGCATCCAGGGGAATTACTGAAGCTTTCTTT.

The chain couples TRBV7-2 to TRBJ2-1; maybe TRBD1 (5 bases). The CDR3 is 13 amino acids. Germline V gene data show CDR1 as SGHTA and CDR2 as FQGNSA. V lost 5 bases and J 5 bases, leaving 10 bases between the germline ends. The CDR3, as DNA: TGTGCCAGCAGCCAGGGCGAGGACAATGAGCAGTTCTTC. It encodes CASSQGEDNEQFF.

This clone was seen a handful of times. CDR3 in amino acids: CASSRLSGRGSMNEQFF. DNA for the CDR3: TGTGCCAGTAGTCGACTCAGCGGGAGAGGTTCGATGAATGAGCAGTTCTTC. The chain joins TRBV19 to TRBJ2-1; TRBD2 matches 8 bases. The CDR3 has 17 residues. Germline lookup yields CDR1 LNHDA and CDR2 SQIVND (reference sequence). The V segment lost 5 bases and the J segment 7 bases; nucleotides outside the gene matches: 16.